These 28 T cell receptor beta chains came from one sample sequenced in a study of beta chain features in type 1 diabetes. Reverse transcription of all isolated RNA meant that expressed TCRB transcripts were sequenced. Some clones are missing from TCRdb's copy, which holds only in-frame ones; the method was immunoSEQ multiplex PCR. The repertoire holds approximately 380,000 clones, with roughly 16% as singletons. The specimen sequenced was naive CD4+ T cells from blood. The receptors originated from a woman aged 18-29 years in good health.

This clone was seen only a few times. The chain joins TRBV6-5 to TRBJ2-1, with D perhaps matching TRBD2 (6 bases). Per the germline V gene, CDR1 is MNHEY and CDR2 is SVGAGI. The CDR3 is 13 amino acids. The ends were cut back, 8 bases at V and 0 bases at J, with 8 bases in the middle. The CDR3 reads CASRGSSYNEQFF. CDR3 DNA: TGTGCCAGCCGGGGGAGCTCCTACAATGAGCAGTTCTTC.

J is TRBJ1-1 and V is TRBV6-5, with TRBD1 identical over 8 bases. This CDR3 has 13 amino acids. V trimming: 7 bases; J trimming: 3 bases; junction bases outside the gene matches: 4. From germline, CDR1 is MNHEY and CDR2 SVGAGI. The CDR3 is CASIRTGYTEAFF. CDR3 bases: TGTGCCAGCATTCGGACAGGGTACACTGAAGCTTTCTTT.

V usage is TRBV4-3 and J usage is TRBJ2-7, with 8 bases aligning to TRBD2. The CDR3 has 16 residues. Per germline, CDR1 LGHNA and CDR2 YSLEER. V was pared by 0 bases and J by 3 bases, with 7 bases of the junction left unmatched. The CDR3 nucleotides are TGCGCCAGCAGCCAAGACACTAGCGGAGGAGTCTACGAGCAGTACTTC. This sequence encodes CASSQDTSGGVYEQYF.

The CDR3 DNA follows: TGCGCCAGCAGCCAAGCTGAGGGATACTATGGCTACACCTTC. Protein product: CASSQAEGYYGYTF. This sequence joins TRBV4-1 and TRBJ1-2; no clear D. V dropped 1 base and J dropped 3 bases, with 9 bases sitting between them. The CDR3 runs to 14 residues. The germline CDR1 and CDR2 sequences are MGHRA and YSYEKL.

The chain carries TRBV4-3 and TRBJ1-1, with D unresolved. The V gene lost 1 base and the J gene lost 10 bases, with 10 bases spanning the gap. This CDR3 spans 12 amino acids. Germline CDR1 reads LGHNA; CDR2 reads YSLEER. CDR3 region: CASSQGRAGAFF. The DNA for the CDR3 is TGCGCCAGCAGCCAAGGAAGGGCGGGAGCTTTCTTT.

The V and J genes are TRBV15 and TRBJ1-5; D ambiguous. The CDR3 covers 12 residues. Germline V gene lookup returns CDR1 LNHNV and CDR2 YYDKDF (reference sequence). The V end lost 0 bases, the J end lost 7 bases, and 4 bases lay between the germline ends. The CDR3 here is CATSRDSQPQHF. The CDR3, as DNA: TGTGCCACCAGCAGAGATAGCCAGCCCCAGCATTTT.

The chain carries TRBV28 and TRBJ2-3, with TRBD2 matching 10 bases. J lost 4 bases, V lost 3 bases, and 13 bases had no gene match. CDR1 is MDHEN and CDR2 is SYDVKM in the germline V gene. The CDR3 has 18 amino acids. The CDR3 DNA follows: TGTGCCAGCAGTTTCCCGGGACTAGCGCTTGGAGGAGCAGATACGCAGTATTTT. It yields the protein CASSFPGLALGGADTQYF.

This rearrangement joins TRBV5-1 to TRBJ2-5; tentative D call: TRBD2 (6 bases). The CDR3 length is 16 residues. Germline assignment: CDR1 SGHRS and CDR2 YFSETQ. V was shortened by 0 bases and J by 5 bases, with 17 bases between the two germline ends. This chain's CDR3 is CASSLDVVGGRETQYF. The CDR3 DNA sequence: TGCGCCAGCAGCTTGGACGTTGTGGGAGGAAGGGAGACCCAGTACTTC.

This clone came up a few times. The chain couples TRBV30 to TRBJ1-5; the D gene is possibly TRBD1 (5 bases). V was cut by 1 base and J by 7 bases, with 11 bases left in between. The CDR3 totals 13 residues. CDR1 GTSNPN and CDR2 SVGIG come from the germline V gene (reference sequence). CDR3 DNA sequence: TGTGCCTGGAGTGCAAGGGGAAGCCAGCCCCAGCATTTT. It is translated as CAWSARGSQPQHF. Full variable domain (rest looked up from reference TRBV30 and TRBJ1-5): SQTIHQWPATLVQPVGSPLSLECTVEGTSNPNLYWYRQAAGRGLQLLFYSVGIGQISSEVPQNLSASRPQDRQFILSSKKLLLSDSGFYLCAWSARGSQPQHFGDGTRLSIL.

The CDR3 nucleotides are TGTGCCAGCAGCTCCCGGGAGGGGTTAAGGGAGGACCAGTACTTC. This sequence encodes CASSSREGLREDQYF. J is TRBJ2-5 and V is TRBV7-9, with TRBD2 identical over 8 bases. With 4 bases clipped from V and 10 bases from J, the junction kept 14 bases outside the gene matches. CDR3 length: 15 amino acids. The germline gives CDR1 SEHNR, CDR2 FQNEAQ (reference sequence).

This clone was found a few times. CDR3 residues: CSVGPTSGRTGELFF. DNA of the CDR3: TGCAGCGTAGGCCCGACTAGCGGGAGGACCGGGGAGCTGTTTTTT. The chain carries TRBV29-1 and TRBJ2-2; 13 nucleotides agree with TRBD2. In germline, CDR1 is SQVTM, CDR2 ANQGSEA. Unmatched junction bases numbered 6, after V lost 6 bases and J lost 5 bases. The CDR3 spans 15 residues.

Remarks on this clone: An end of the junction differs from the germline gene, which may be a read error. The chain is built from TRBV7-2 and TRBJ2-7; 7 bases are a match to TRBD2. Germline values: CDR1 SGHTA, CDR2 FQGNSA. The CDR3 runs 15 residues. CDR3 bases: TGTGCCAGCAGCATAGCTCGGCTAGCGGCCTACGAGCAGTACTTC. It codes for CASSIARLAAYEQYF.

About this clone: The same CDR3 is also encoded by other DNA sequences in this sample. The chain is built from TRBV18 and TRBJ1-1; tentative D call: TRBD1 (5 bases). Looked up from germline, CDR1 is KGHSH and CDR2 is LQKENI. The CDR3 runs to 13 residues. V gave up 3 bases and J gave up 1 base, with 6 bases separating them. The DNA of the CDR3 is TGTGCCAGCTCACCGCAGGGGAACACTGAAGCTTTCTTT. Translating gives CASSPQGNTEAFF.

The table lists this clone with a few counts. The chain couples TRBV30 to TRBJ1-2; 7 positions agree with TRBD1. V dropped 2 bases and J dropped 8; count of bases not matched to a gene: 11. The length of the CDR3 is 14 residues. In germline, CDR1 is GTSNPN, CDR2 SVGIG (reference sequence). CDR3 nucleotide sequence: TGTGCCTGGAGTCGGGACAGCCAACGCGCGGGCTACACCTTC. This codes for CAWSRDSQRAGYTF.

The sample holds a few counts of this clone. The chain carries TRBV29-1 and TRBJ1-2; D unclear. Germline assignment: CDR1 SQVTM and CDR2 ANQGSEA. The CDR3 totals 10 residues. Trimming cost V 5 bases and J 8 bases, with 9 bases left between them. The CDR3 reads CSVRVPGYTF. The CDR3, as DNA: TGCAGCGTTAGAGTCCCCGGCTACACCTTC.

The V call is TRBV11-2, the J call TRBJ2-1; TRBD1 agrees at 12 bases. CDR1 and CDR2 from the germline V gene are SGHAT and FQNNGV. With V trimmed by 6 bases and J by 7 bases, 4 bases remained unmatched. The CDR3 loop spans 14 amino acids. CDR3 nucleotides: TGTGCCAGCAGGGGGACAGGGGGCGAGAATGAGCAGTTCTTC. This translates into CASRGTGGENEQFF. Full variable domain (missing parts from reference TRBV11-2 and TRBJ2-1): EAGVAQSPRYKIIEKRQSVAFWCNPISGHATLYWYQQILGQGPKLLIQFQNNGVVDDSQLPKDRFSAERLKGVDSTLKIQPAKLEDSAVYLCASRGTGGENEQFFGPGTRLTVL.

CDR3 region: CASSLPSLPYNEQFF. The CDR3 DNA sequence: TGTGCCAGCAGTTTGCCAAGCCTACCCTACAATGAGCAGTTCTTC. The chain joins TRBV28 to TRBJ2-1; D unclear. The CDR3 runs 15 residues. V dropped 3 bases and J dropped 2 bases, with 11 bases sitting between them. Germline V gene data show CDR1 as MDHEN and CDR2 as SYDVKM.

This chain uses TRBV7-3 with TRBJ2-3; TRBD2 aligns across 11 bases. CDR1 is SGHTA and CDR2 is FQGTGA in the germline V gene. The J segment lost 2 bases and the V segment lost 4 bases, leaving 5 bases of the junction unmatched. CDR3 length equals 16 residues. CDR3 amino acids: CASSSSLAGATDTQYF. The DNA for the CDR3 is TGTGCCAGCAGCTCTTCACTAGCGGGAGCCACAGATACGCAGTATTTT.

The gene calls are TRBV5-1 and TRBJ2-1, with D possibly TRBD1 on 6 matching bases. CDR3 size: 15 residues. Deletions cut 5 bases from V and 1 base from J, with 13 bases between. Germline V CDR1 and CDR2: SGHRS, YFSETQ. This CDR3 reads CASSSDRSSYNEQFF. For the CDR3, the DNA is TGCGCCAGCAGTTCCGACAGGTCTTCCTACAATGAGCAGTTCTTC.

The J gene is TRBJ2-5, the V gene TRBV13; 8 nucleotides align to TRBD1. V lost 5 bases, J lost 1 base, and 6 bases stayed unmatched. The germline V gene encodes CDR1 PRHDT and CDR2 FYEKMQ (reference sequence). The CDR3 runs 15 residues. For the CDR3, the DNA is TGTGCCAGCAGCCAATACGACAGGGGCCAAGAGACCCAGTACTTC. This codes for CASSQYDRGQETQYF. The full variable domain, with the rest looked up from reference TRBV13 and TRBJ2-5, is AAGVIQSPRHLIKEKRETATLKCYPIPRHDTVYWYQQGPGQDPQFLISFYEKMQSDKGSIPDRFSAQQFSDYHSELNMSSLELGDSALYFCASSQYDRGQETQYFGPGTRLLVL.

This clone was counted a few times. CDR3 sequence: CASSVSGGLAGGQETQYF. The CDR3 bases are TGTGCCAGCAGCGTATCCGGTGGCCTAGCGGGAGGGCAAGAGACCCAGTACTTC. The chain is built from TRBV9 and TRBJ2-5, with 12 bases fitting TRBD2. The CDR3 spans 18 residues. CDR1 and CDR2 (germline): SGDLS, YYNGEE. The V segment lost 1 base and the J segment 2 bases; nucleotides outside the gene matches: 9. Full variable domain (remainder filled in from reference TRBV9 and TRBJ2-5): DSGVTQTPKHLITATGQRVTLRCSPRSGDLSVYWYQQSLDQGLQFLIQYYNGEERAKGNILERFSAQQFPDLHSELNLSSLELGDSALYFCASSVSGGLAGGQETQYFGPGTRLLVL.

This clone turned up a few times. The gene calls are TRBV4-1 and TRBJ2-5, with D tentatively TRBD1 (5 bases). V dropped 4 bases and J dropped 3 bases, with 15 bases sitting between them. Per the germline V gene, CDR1 is MGHRA and CDR2 is YSYEKL. The CDR3 has 15 residues. This CDR3 reads CASSPPDVGEETQYF. The CDR3 DNA follows: TGCGCCAGCAGCCCTCCGGATGTAGGGGAAGAGACCCAGTACTTC.

This clone was observed a few times. The chain couples TRBV2 to TRBJ1-5; the D is unclear. Per the germline V gene, CDR1 is SNHLY and CDR2 is FYNNEI. This CDR3 contains 13 residues. V lost 5 bases and J lost 0, with 5 bases in between. CDR3 sequence: CASSFHSNQPQHF. The CDR3 DNA is TGTGCCAGCAGTTTCCATAGCAATCAGCCCCAGCATTTT.

The chain links TRBV5-1 to TRBJ2-5, with D possibly matching TRBD1 (7 bases). Trimming took off 4 bases at V and 7 bases at J, with 14 bases between the two ends. Germline CDR1 reads SGHRS; CDR2 reads YFSETQ. CDR3 length: 13 amino acids. The chain's CDR3 is CASSGGTDGTQYF. CDR3 in DNA: TGCGCCAGCAGCGGAGGGACAGATGGGACCCAGTACTTC. The full variable domain, completed using reference TRBV5-1 and TRBJ2-5, is KAGVTQTPRYLIKTRGQQVTLSCSPISGHRSVSWYQQTPGQGLQFLFEYFSETQRNKGNFPGRFSGRQFSNSRSEMNVSTLELGDSALYLCASSGGTDGTQYFGPGTRLLVL.

This clone was seen a few times. The identical CDR3 is also encoded by other nucleotide sequences in the sample. The chain has TRBV30 and TRBJ1-2; D may be TRBD1 (5 bases). From germline, CDR1 is GTSNPN and CDR2 SVGIG (reference sequence). This CDR3 region has 11 residues. V shed 5 bases and J shed 4 bases, with 8 bases lying between them. CDR3 coding DNA: TGTGCCTGGGGTACAGGCTATGGCTACACCTTC. Amino acid sequence: CAWGTGYGYTF.

This clone was seen only a few times. The chain links TRBV7-2 to TRBJ1-1; TRBD1 aligns across 7 bases. The CDR3 is made up of 15 amino acids. Germline trimming cut 5 bases from V and 5 bases from J; bases unmatched to any gene: 11. Per germline, CDR1 SGHTA and CDR2 FQGNSA. The CDR3: CASSPTTGVRTEAFF. Here the CDR3 DNA reads TGTGCCAGCAGCCCGACAACAGGGGTGAGGACTGAAGCTTTCTTT.

This clone was counted between two and nine times. The rearrangement joins TRBV19 to TRBJ2-7; 7 nucleotides align to TRBD1. The V gene end was trimmed by 5 bases and the J gene end by 1 base; junction bases not matched to a gene: 8. Germline lookup yields CDR1 LNHDA and CDR2 SQIVND (reference sequence). This CDR3 has 15 residues. The CDR3 loop reads CASSDPGTASYEQYF. In DNA, the CDR3 is TGTGCCAGTAGTGATCCGGGGACAGCTTCCTACGAGCAGTACTTC.

The chain recombines TRBV7-2 with TRBJ2-4, with 8 bases that match TRBD2. CDR3 length equals 16 residues. J lost 12 bases, V lost 5 bases, and 18 bases had no gene match. Germline V gene lookup returns CDR1 SGHTA and CDR2 FQGNSA. CDR3 nucleotide sequence: TGTGCCAGCAGCCTCCCCGGGACTAGGCGGGGTACGGCTCAGTACTTC. Residues: CASSLPGTRRGTAQYF.